The 12 T cell receptor beta chains below all came from one sample that was sequenced in a study of post-analysis software for immune sequencing data (dated by TCRdb to about 2015). These TCRs' antigens remain unknown. The library relied on PCR. These reads were obtained on an Illumina HiSeq 2500. Unique molecular identifiers were incorporated into TCR beta cDNA libraries to reduce PCR and sequencing biases. The public reads were run again by TCRdb, first through fastp at Q25 and then through MiXCR, and only productive beta chains were kept. Each CDR3 protein gets just one entry, which takes the most common genes and DNA from the rows behind it. Within this sample are hundreds of thousands of distinct CDR3 sequences, with 55% to 70% of them counted one time only. Of the sample, around 10% is held by the ten largest clones. The investigation overall reported the following: Patients showed significantly higher frequencies than controls for roughly five TRBV segments, among them TRBV5-6, TRBV5-1 and TRBV20-1.

Sample: blood. The receptors here all came from a girl aged 2 to 9 with multiple sclerosis.

The gene calls are TRBV12-3 or TRBV12-4 and TRBJ2-7; 8 bases fit TRBD2. CDR3 length: 15 amino acids. Trimming cost V 5 bases and J 2 bases; bases outside gene matches: 8. The CDR3 spells CASSLGVAGPYEQYF. Written as DNA, the CDR3 is TGTGCCAGCAGTCTAGGAGTAGCGGGGCCCTACGAGCAGTACTTC.

This clonotype was detected a few times. It may be a read error: a sequence one base away is much more abundant. The rearrangement joins TRBV15 to TRBJ2-6; the D gene could be TRBD1 or TRBD2 (5 bases each). The CDR3 covers 15 residues. The V gene's germline CDR1 is LNHNV and CDR2 YYDKDF (reference sequence). CDR3 region: CATSRGRSGANVRTF. CDR3 DNA sequence: TGTGCCACCAGCCGCGGGCGGTCTGGGGCCAACGTCCGGACTTTC.

The rearrangement uses TRBV5-5 and TRBJ2-5; 8 nucleotides align to TRBD1. This CDR3 contains 15 residues. V trimming: 3 bases; J trimming: 4 bases; junction bases outside the gene matches: 8. CDR1 is SGHKS and CDR2 is YYEKEE in the germline V gene (reference sequence). As DNA, the CDR3 is TGTGCCAGCAGCTGGAGGACAGGGCGCACAGAGACCCAGTACTTC. This codes for CASSWRTGRTETQYF.

This chain links TRBV7-9 with TRBJ2-7; perhaps TRBD1 as D (6 bases). Germline V CDR1 and CDR2: SEHNR, FQNEAQ (reference sequence). Trimming removed 5 bases at V and 3 bases at J, with 11 bases between. The CDR3 has 13 amino acids. CDR3 protein: CASSPKDSYEQYF. CDR3 bases: TGTGCCAGCAGCCCTAAGGACAGCTACGAGCAGTACTTC.

The chain uses TRBV20-1 and TRBJ2-1, with no clear D. V was pared by 5 bases and J by 8 bases, with 13 bases between. The CDR3 runs to 12 residues. The germline V gene has CDR1 DFQATT and CDR2 SNEGSKA (reference sequence). The CDR3 DNA follows: TGCAGTGCTTCACACACTCGCGATGAGCAGTTCTTC. Protein product: CSASHTRDEQFF.

This clonotype was seen a few times. The chain couples TRBV4-2 to TRBJ1-6, with TRBD1 as a possible D gene (6 bases). Deletions cut 4 bases from V and 5 bases from J, with 15 bases between. The CDR3 length is 16 residues. Germline-derived CDR1 and CDR2 are LGHNA and YNFKEQ. The CDR3 sequence is CASSPEVRQDNSPLHF. The CDR3 DNA is TGTGCCAGCAGCCCTGAGGTTCGACAGGATAATTCACCCCTCCACTTT.

This sequence joins TRBV29-1 and TRBJ2-3; 7 nucleotides line up with TRBD1. The CDR3 loop spans 17 amino acids. Germline trimming cut 2 bases from V and 3 bases from J; bases unmatched to any gene: 14. Germline assignment: CDR1 SQVTM and CDR2 ANQGSEA. The CDR3 region is CSVEPRPRQGRTDTQYF. As DNA, the CDR3 is TGCAGCGTTGAACCCCGGCCGAGACAGGGTAGGACAGATACGCAGTATTTT.

This chain links TRBV7-2 with TRBJ1-6; weak D call: TRBD1 (6 bases). Germline CDR1 SGHTA, CDR2 FQGNSA. The CDR3 runs to 13 residues. Trimming pared 4 bases from V and 9 bases from J, leaving 10 bases between. The CDR3 coding sequence is TGTGCCAGCAGCTCTCAAGGGGGTTCACCCCTCCACTTT. It codes for CASSSQGGSPLHF.

In its sample, this clonotype was seen a few times. The chain recombines TRBV10-3 with TRBJ2-5; no reliable D call. CDR1 is ENHRY, CDR2 SYGVKD, per germline. The CDR3 is made up of 13 amino acids. Trimming took off 6 bases at V and 2 bases at J, with 10 bases between the two ends. The CDR3 DNA sequence: TGTGCCATCAGCTTCACAGAACAAGAGACCCAGTACTTC. Its protein product is CAISFTEQETQYF.

As to this clonotype: At one end the junction does not follow the germline gene, possibly because of a read error. Here the CDR3 DNA reads TGTGCCACCAGCACCAGGGGGCAGGGGAACGCTGAAGCTTTCTTT. Translating gives CATSTRGQGNAEAFF. The chain has TRBV15 and TRBJ1-1; 8 bases map to TRBD1. The CDR3 is 15 amino acids. From germline, CDR1 is LNHNV and CDR2 YYDKDF (reference sequence).

The V and J genes are TRBV2 and TRBJ2-5; D gene ambiguous. CDR1 and CDR2 (germline): SNHLY, FYNNEI. CDR3 length equals 11 residues. V dropped 3 bases and J dropped 5 bases, with 4 bases sitting between them. The CDR3 DNA reads as TGTGCCAGCAGTGATTTGGAGACCCAGTACTTC. This codes for CASSDLETQYF.

This chain links TRBV6-6 with TRBJ2-6; TRBD1 is a possible D gene (5 bases). This CDR3 spans 15 amino acids. The germline V gene has CDR1 MNHNY and CDR2 SVGAGI (reference sequence). V was trimmed by 7 bases and J by 5 bases, leaving 15 bases between them. In nucleotides, the CDR3 is TGTGCCAGCACCAAGGGGCAGTTCCGGGCCAACGTCCTGACTTTC. Translating gives CASTKGQFRANVLTF.